This record concerns one T cell receptor (beta chain) sequence. Per the germline V gene, CDR1 is MRHNA and CDR2 is SNTAGT. The CDR3 totals 15 residues. Trimming shortened V by 3 bases and J by 4 bases, and 13 bases separated the two germline ends. The authors' processing: Reference gene primer amplification gave estimated nucleated cell counts. Repertoires were generated with immunoSEQ multiplex PCR, while TCRdb's copy carries only in-frame clones and drops some. V, J and clone size derive from that table, while D and trimming were established from the DNA sequence. Of 250,000 to 300,000 clones in the sample, roughly 88% were seen once. The sample belongs to a study of blood T cell repertoires in COVID-19. The overall study: Italy, Spain and the United States were the sources of the convalescent and acute COVID-19 samples. T cells, B-cell-depleted T cells, or PBMCs supplied cDNA or gDNA.

The chain joins TRBV6-4 to TRBJ1-5; weak D call: TRBD1 (5 bases). The receptor's source is a woman in her thirties with acute or convalescent COVID-19. The sample comprised peripheral blood. This CDR3 is CASSEDGAGNQPQHF. The CDR3 nucleotides read TGTGCCAGCAGTGAGGACGGGGCGGGAAATCAGCCCCAGCATTTT.